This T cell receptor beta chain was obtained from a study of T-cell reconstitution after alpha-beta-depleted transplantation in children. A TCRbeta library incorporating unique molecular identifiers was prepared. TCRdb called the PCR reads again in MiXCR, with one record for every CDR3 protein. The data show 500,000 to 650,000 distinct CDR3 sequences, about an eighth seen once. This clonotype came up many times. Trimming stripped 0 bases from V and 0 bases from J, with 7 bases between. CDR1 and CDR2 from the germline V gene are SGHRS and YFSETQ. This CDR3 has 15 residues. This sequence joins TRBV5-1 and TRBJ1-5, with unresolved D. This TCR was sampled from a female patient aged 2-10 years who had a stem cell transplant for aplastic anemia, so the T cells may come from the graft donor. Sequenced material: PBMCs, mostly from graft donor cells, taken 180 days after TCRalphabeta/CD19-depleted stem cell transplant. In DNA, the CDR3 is TGCGCCAGCAGCTTGGGCCCGTATAGCAATCAGCCCCAGCATTTT. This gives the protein CASSLGPYSNQPQHF.